This entry lists 21 T cell receptor beta chains sequenced from one sample in a study of response to subunit inactivated influenza vaccine. MiXCR was run by TCRdb on the RT-PCR reads, yielding one entry per CDR3 protein. Of hundreds of thousands of distinct CDR3 sequences in the sample, about 12% are singletons; the top ten hold 10%. The specimen was PBMCs from blood, collected on the day of vaccination. The receptor set was obtained from a man in his fifties who received an inactivated influenza vaccine.

This clonotype was detected many times. The DNA of the CDR3 is TGCAGTGCTAGATCCAGGGGCGCGGATGAGCAGTTCTTC. It is translated as CSARSRGADEQFF. The chain links TRBV20-1 to TRBJ2-1, with TRBD1 as a possible D gene (6 bases). Germline values: CDR1 DFQATT, CDR2 SNEGSKA (reference sequence). V lost 2 bases, J lost 8 bases, and 13 bases lay in between. The CDR3 consists of 13 residues.

The sample holds a few counts of this clonotype. V is TRBV9 and J is TRBJ2-1; 11 bases fit TRBD2. V lost 0 bases and J lost 4; bases outside the gene matches: 3. The CDR3 has 16 residues. Per the germline V gene, CDR1 is SGDLS and CDR2 is YYNGEE. For the CDR3, the DNA is TGTGCCAGCAGCGTAGGCCCTAGCGGGAGGTACAATGAGCAGTTCTTC. Amino acids: CASSVGPSGRYNEQFF.

The gene calls are TRBV20-1 and TRBJ2-5; TRBD1 matches at 9 bases. The germline V gene has CDR1 DFQATT and CDR2 SNEGSKA (reference sequence). V dropped 5 bases and J dropped 5; count of bases not matched to a gene: 6. CDR3 length: 13 residues. The CDR3, as DNA: TGCAGTGCTTTACAGGGGGCTAGGGAGACCCAGTACTTC. Residues: CSALQGARETQYF.

In this sample, this clonotype turned up a few times. The CDR3 sequence is CASSPGRSYNYGYTF. CDR3 sequence (DNA): TGTGCCAGCAGCCCGGGACGGAGTTATAACTATGGCTACACCTTC. This rearrangement joins TRBV2 to TRBJ1-2; D possibly corresponds to TRBD1 (5 bases). Germline CDR1 is SNHLY and CDR2 is FYNNEI. V shed 6 bases and J shed 1 base, with 15 bases lying between them. The CDR3 runs to 15 residues.

This clonotype was found many times. This chain joins TRBV12-3 or TRBV12-4 and TRBJ1-2; no definite D call. CDR3 length equals 14 residues. Trimming shortened V by 10 bases and J by 0 bases, and 15 bases separated the two germline ends. CDR3 residues: CATQMSAANYGYTF. CDR3 coding DNA: TGTGCCACCCAAATGTCGGCAGCTAACTATGGCTACACCTTC.

This clonotype was detected many times. This chain uses TRBV10-3 with TRBJ2-7, with D tentatively TRBD1 (6 bases). CDR1 is ENHRY, CDR2 SYGVKD, per germline. The CDR3 is made up of 13 amino acids. V was trimmed by 3 bases and J by 2 bases, leaving 8 bases between them. The CDR3 bases are TGTGCCATCAGTGAAGGGGGTACCTACGAGCAGTACTTC. This translates into CAISEGGTYEQYF.

In regard to this clonotype: A much larger clone lies one base from this, so it may be a read error. The chain uses TRBV6-2 or TRBV6-3 and TRBJ1-5, with D unresolved. The CDR3 covers 14 residues. Germline V CDR1 and CDR2: MNHEY, SVGEGT. For the CDR3, the DNA is TGTGCCAGCAGTGCCGGTGGAAGCAATCAGCCCCAGCCTTTT. This gives the protein CASSAGGSNQPQPF.

This chain uses TRBV7-2 with TRBJ1-4, with D hard to call. Trimming stripped 5 bases from V and 8 bases from J, with 12 bases between. Germline lookup yields CDR1 SGHTA and CDR2 FQGNSA. The CDR3 runs 13 residues. DNA of the CDR3: TGTGCCAGCAGCCAAAGCGGTCTGGAAAAACTGTTTTTT. It codes for CASSQSGLEKLFF.

This clonotype was detected a few times. The V call is TRBV20-1, the J call TRBJ2-1; 7 bases align to TRBD2. Germline CDR1 reads DFQATT; CDR2 reads SNEGSKA (reference sequence). V was clipped by 0 bases and J by 2 bases; unmatched bases: 10. The CDR3 is 17 residues long. This chain's CDR3 is CSARDIELGLPYNEQFF. The CDR3 DNA reads as TGCAGTGCTAGAGATATTGAGCTGGGACTACCCTACAATGAGCAGTTCTTC.

The J gene is TRBJ2-7, the V gene TRBV18; D may be TRBD1 (6 bases). The CDR3 has 13 amino acids. Germline CDR1 reads KGHSH; CDR2 reads LQKENI. Trimming removed 3 bases at V and 4 bases at J, with 10 bases between. This CDR3 is CASSPLRGYEQYF. The CDR3 coding sequence is TGTGCCAGCTCACCCCTCAGGGGATACGAGCAGTACTTC.

There are a few counts of this clonotype. The chain's CDR3 is CASSLVSRTAGYEQYF. The DNA for the CDR3 is TGTGCCAGCAGCTTAGTTAGTAGGACGGCCGGCTACGAGCAGTACTTC. J is TRBJ2-7 and V is TRBV7-8, with D unresolved. CDR3 length: 16 residues. Germline V CDR1 and CDR2: SGHVS, FQNEAQ. V was trimmed by 1 base and J by 3 bases, leaving 16 bases between them.

This clonotype appeared many times. This chain joins TRBV7-2 and TRBJ2-7, with 9 bases that match TRBD1. Germline lookup yields CDR1 SGHTA and CDR2 FQGNSA. There are 13 residues in the CDR3. V lost 7 bases to trimming and J lost 7 bases; unmatched junction nucleotides: 8. DNA for the CDR3: TGTGCCAGCACCCTACAGGGGGCTAGGGAGCAGTACTTC. Its translation is CASTLQGAREQYF.

This chain uses TRBV7-3 with TRBJ2-3; 14 positions agree with TRBD2. Trimming removed 5 bases from V and 3 bases from J; junction bases left unmatched: 10. The germline CDR1 and CDR2 sequences are SGHTA and FQGTGA. The CDR3 is made up of 18 amino acids. Written as DNA, the CDR3 is TGTGCCAGCAGCCGCTCCGGGACTAGCGGGAGTAAGACAGATACGCAGTATTTT. This gives the protein CASSRSGTSGSKTDTQYF.

This clonotype was picked up a small number of times. V is TRBV6-2 or TRBV6-3 and J is TRBJ2-2; 9 nucleotides align to TRBD1. V shed 6 bases, J shed 5 bases, and the junction held 4 bases outside the gene matches. The CDR3 has 14 amino acids. In germline, CDR1 is MNHEY, CDR2 SVGEGT. The CDR3 coding sequence is TGTGCCAGCAGGACAGGGGGTAGTACCGGGGAGCTGTTTTTT. It translates to CASRTGGSTGELFF.

This clonotype was found a few times. This chain uses TRBV15 with TRBJ1-4; the D is unclear. The germline CDR1 and CDR2 sequences are LNHNV and YYDKDF (reference sequence). V was shortened by 1 base and J by 4 bases, with 4 bases between the two germline ends. The CDR3 covers 13 residues. CDR3 coding DNA: TGTGCCACCAGCAGAGGGAATAATGAAAAACTGTTTTTT. This encodes CATSRGNNEKLFF.

This clonotype was seen repeatedly, ten times or more. This chain joins TRBV28 and TRBJ2-3, with TRBD2 matching over 13 bases. The V segment lost 3 bases and the J segment 8 bases; nucleotides outside the gene matches: 5. Looked up from germline, CDR1 is MDHEN and CDR2 is SYDVKM. This CDR3 has 15 residues. CDR3 sequence (DNA): TGTGCCAGCAGTTTTGGACTAGCGGGAGATCCTACGCAGTATTTT. Translation: CASSFGLAGDPTQYF.

The table lists this clonotype with a few counts. This chain joins TRBV12-3 or TRBV12-4 and TRBJ2-3; 9 bases line up with TRBD1. Trimming removed 5 bases from V and 4 bases from J; junction bases left unmatched: 16. This CDR3 contains 18 residues. The CDR3: CASSPPGTGRLMADTQYF. The CDR3 bases are TGTGCCAGCAGTCCACCTGGGACAGGGAGGTTGATGGCAGATACGCAGTATTTT.

This clonotype has more than one count but fewer than ten. The rearrangement joins TRBV5-1 to TRBJ2-3; D possibly uses TRBD1 or TRBD2 (5 bases each). Germline loops: CDR1 SGHRS, CDR2 YFSETQ. The CDR3 totals 14 residues. The V and J ends lost 6 bases and 2 bases respectively, with 13 bases between them. DNA for the CDR3: TGCGCCAGCATGCAGGTCGGGGCCACAGATACGCAGTATTTT. This gives the protein CASMQVGATDTQYF.

The V and J genes are TRBV18 and TRBJ2-5; 14 bases are shared with TRBD2. Unmatched junction bases numbered 8, after V lost 3 bases and J lost 5 bases. The V gene's germline CDR1 is KGHSH and CDR2 LQKENI. The CDR3 spans 17 residues. The CDR3 region is CASSPVGTSGRAETQYF. The CDR3 DNA follows: TGTGCCAGCTCACCCGTAGGGACTAGCGGGAGAGCGGAGACCCAGTACTTC.

Only a few counts were recorded for this clonotype. The chain combines TRBV27 with TRBJ1-1; D ambiguous. This CDR3 has 16 amino acids. With 1 base removed from V and 4 bases from J, the gap between germline ends came to 16 bases. The V gene's germline CDR1 is MNHEY and CDR2 SMNVEV (reference sequence). This CDR3 is CASSLYTSRTGTEAFF. For the CDR3, the DNA is TGTGCCAGCAGTTTATATACCTCCAGGACGGGCACTGAAGCTTTCTTT.

The sample holds a few counts of this clonotype. This sequence joins TRBV25-1 and TRBJ2-5, with D maybe TRBD2 (6 bases). Germline V gene sequence: CDR1 MGHDK, CDR2 SYGVNS. This CDR3 region has 14 residues. V dropped 0 bases and J dropped 2 bases, with 7 bases sitting between them. The CDR3 loop is CASSEYRGQETQYF. The CDR3 DNA reads as TGTGCCAGCAGTGAATATCGGGGGCAAGAGACCCAGTACTTC.